A single sample is the source of the 8 T cell receptor beta chains below, sequenced in a study of T-cell reconstitution after alpha-beta-depleted transplantation in children (dated by TCRdb to the mid-2010s). The library was generated by PCR. Sequenced on an Illumina HiSeq 2500. To normalize quantification of the TCRbeta repertoire, the TCR libraries were built with molecular barcoding that relied on unique molecular identifiers. The raw public data were reprocessed by TCRdb itself: fastp quality trimming at Q25, MiXCR clonotype calling, in-frame beta chains only. Every CDR3 protein is listed once, alongside the most common genes and DNA of its rows. The sample table contains some 290,000 distinct CDR3 sequences; only one count was recorded for approximately 23% of them. The top ten clonotypes cover approximately 11% of the sample. Explained via the paper, the treatment or condition label denotes: allogeneic hematopoietic cell transplantation with graft depleted of TCRalphabeta T cells and CD19 B cells.

Specimen: PBMCs, mostly from graft donor cells, collected 180 days after TCRalphabeta/CD19-depleted stem cell transplant. The receptors were sampled from a male patient aged 5 to 17 who had a stem cell transplant for acute lymphoblastic leukemia, so the T cells may come from the graft donor.

The V and J genes are TRBV7-9 and TRBJ2-5; D is possibly TRBD1 (5 bases). There are 15 residues in the CDR3. The V and J ends lost 3 bases and 3 bases respectively, with 14 bases between them. Germline CDR1 SEHNR, CDR2 FQNEAQ (reference sequence). CDR3 DNA: TGTGCCAGCAGCTTCACAGGTCGCACCGAAGAGACCCAGTACTTC. Translation: CASSFTGRTEETQYF.

This clonotype was recorded at least ten times. V gene TRBV4-1 combines with J gene TRBJ2-2, with a tentative D call TRBD1 (6 bases). V was pared by 0 bases and J by 5 bases, with 13 bases between. Germline V CDR1 and CDR2: MGHRA, YSYEKL. The CDR3 runs to 16 residues. As DNA, the CDR3 is TGCGCCAGCAGCCAAGATCGGTGGCAGGGGACCGGGGAGCTGTTTTTT. It yields the protein CASSQDRWQGTGELFF.

The rearrangement joins TRBV7-9 to TRBJ2-7; 9 bases map to TRBD2. The CDR3 is 14 residues long. Germline V gene sequence: CDR1 SEHNR, CDR2 FQNEAQ (reference sequence). With V trimmed by 5 bases and J by 5 bases, 7 bases remained unmatched. The CDR3 reads CASSTGLARHEQYF. CDR3 in DNA: TGTGCCAGCAGCACCGGACTAGCGAGGCACGAGCAGTACTTC.

This clonotype has a handful of counts. The gene calls are TRBV7-7 and TRBJ2-3; D gene uncertain. Germline V gene lookup returns CDR1 SSHAT and CDR2 FNYEAQ (reference sequence). The CDR3 contains 13 residues. V shed 0 bases and J shed 2 bases, with 3 bases lying between them. Here the CDR3 DNA reads TGTGCCAGCAGCTTAGCTGCCACAGATACGCAGTATTTT. As protein: CASSLAATDTQYF.

The chain carries TRBV20-1 and TRBJ2-4, with 8 bases matching TRBD1. Germline V CDR1 and CDR2: DFQATT, SNEGSKA (reference sequence). CDR3 length: 15 amino acids. V gave up 8 bases and J gave up 1 base; unmatched junction bases: 10. The CDR3 sequence is CSSYQGARAKNIQYF. CDR3 in DNA: TGCAGTTCTTATCAGGGGGCGCGGGCCAAAAACATTCAGTACTTC.

At least ten counts were recorded for this clonotype. The J gene is TRBJ2-7, the V gene TRBV5-1, with TRBD2 identical over 12 bases. The germline V gene has CDR1 SGHRS and CDR2 YFSETQ. The V gene end was trimmed by 3 bases and the J gene end by 6 bases; junction bases not matched to a gene: 4. The CDR3 spans 14 residues. For the CDR3, the DNA is TGCGCCAGCAGCTCTAGCGGGAGGGCCGGCGAGCAGTACTTC. It codes for CASSSSGRAGEQYF. Full variable domain (missing parts from reference TRBV5-1 and TRBJ2-7): KAGVTQTPRYLIKTRGQQVTLSCSPISGHRSVSWYQQTPGQGLQFLFEYFSETQRNKGNFPGRFSGRQFSNSRSEMNVSTLELGDSALYLCASSSSGRAGEQYFGPGTRLTVT.

This clonotype was detected only a few times. The chain combines TRBV20-1 with TRBJ1-5; D not resolved. This CDR3 has 13 amino acids. Germline values: CDR1 DFQATT, CDR2 SNEGSKA (reference sequence). The V end was cut by 1 base, the J end by 0 bases, with 4 bases between. The CDR3 loop reads CSARVNSNQPQHF. DNA for the CDR3: TGCAGTGCTAGAGTGAATAGCAATCAGCCCCAGCATTTT.

This rearrangement joins TRBV19 to TRBJ1-5; 7 bases align to TRBD1. The CDR3 has 16 amino acids. In germline, CDR1 is LNHDA, CDR2 SQIVND (reference sequence). For the CDR3, the DNA is TGTGTAGGGCGAGTCAGACAGGGAAGGCGGGATCAGCCCCAGCATTTT. Translating it yields CVGRVRQGRRDQPQHF.